This T cell receptor (beta chain) came from a study of cytomegalovirus exposure and HLA in healthy donors. For this clone: What it binds is not known.

Primers for the PCR totalled 60 Vbeta and 13 Jbeta. Profiling relied on immunoSEQ multiplex PCR, and the TCRdb table lists in-frame clones only, not all of them. Of 150,000 or so clones in the sample, 70% to 80% are singletons; the top ten hold less than 10%. The study's findings and limits: A highly shared variant cluster was judged a likely technical artifact.

The TCR sequence derives from a man aged 30 to 45 in good health and CMV-seropositive. The sequenced sample consisted of PBMCs.

CDR3 in amino acids: CASSVADGVGDTQYF. CDR3 sequence (DNA): TGTGCCAGCAGCGTAGCGGACGGGGTTGGAGATACGCAGTATTTT. This chain connects TRBV9 to TRBJ2-3, with D perhaps matching TRBD2 (5 bases). V lost 0 bases to trimming and J lost 5 bases, with 13 bases between them. This CDR3 comprises 15 residues. Germline V lookup: CDR1 SGDLS, CDR2 YYNGEE. Variable domain in full (rest from reference TRBV9 and TRBJ2-3): DSGVTQTPKHLITATGQRVTLRCSPRSGDLSVYWYQQSLDQGLQFLIQYYNGEERAKGNILERFSAQQFPDLHSELNLSSLELGDSALYFCASSVADGVGDTQYFGPGTRLTVL.